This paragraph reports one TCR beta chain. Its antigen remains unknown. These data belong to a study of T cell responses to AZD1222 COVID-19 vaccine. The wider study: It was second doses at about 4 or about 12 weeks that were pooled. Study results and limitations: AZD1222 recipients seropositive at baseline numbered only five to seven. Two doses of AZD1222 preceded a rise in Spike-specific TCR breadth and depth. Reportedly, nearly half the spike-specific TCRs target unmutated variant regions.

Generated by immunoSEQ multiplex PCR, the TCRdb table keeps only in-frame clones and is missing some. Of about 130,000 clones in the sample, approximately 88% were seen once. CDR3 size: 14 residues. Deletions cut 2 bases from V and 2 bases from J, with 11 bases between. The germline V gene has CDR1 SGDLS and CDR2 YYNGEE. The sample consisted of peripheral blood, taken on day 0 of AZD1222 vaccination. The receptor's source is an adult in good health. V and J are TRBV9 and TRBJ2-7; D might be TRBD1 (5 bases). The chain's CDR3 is CASSVTDSAYEQYF. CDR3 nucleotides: TGTGCCAGCAGCGTTACAGACAGCGCCTACGAGCAGTACTTC.